These 11 T cell receptor beta chains were all obtained from the same sample, sequenced in a study of cytomegalovirus exposure and HLA in healthy donors. Method: immunoSEQ multiplex PCR; TCRdb's copy keeps in-frame clones and lacks some. The sample lists roughly 140,000 clones, approximately 86% occurring once. Sequences were obtained from PBMCs. These receptor sequences come from a man in his late teens or twenties in good health and CMV-seropositive.

CDR3 nucleotide sequence: TGTGCCTGGAGTGTAGGCGGGGGCGGCGGGGAGCTGTTTTTT. Its protein is CAWSVGGGGGELFF. V gene TRBV30 combines with J gene TRBJ2-2; possible D gene TRBD2, 7 bases. The germline V gene has CDR1 GTSNPN and CDR2 SVGIG (reference sequence). The CDR3 spans 14 residues. V shed 0 bases and J shed 7 bases, with 12 bases lying between them.

The J gene is TRBJ2-7, the V gene TRBV9, with 8 nucleotides matching TRBD2. V was pared by 0 bases and J by 5 bases, with 7 bases of the junction left unmatched. CDR3 length: 15 amino acids. Germline V CDR1 and CDR2: SGDLS, YYNGEE. In DNA, the CDR3 is TGTGCCAGCAGCGTAGGTGCAGCGGGAGAGGACGAGCAGTACTTC. Encoded protein: CASSVGAAGEDEQYF.

This clone has a single count. J is TRBJ1-5 and V is TRBV6-5; maybe TRBD1 (6 bases). V gave up 0 bases and J gave up 6 bases, with 12 bases separating them. The CDR3 is made up of 15 amino acids. The V gene's germline CDR1 is MNHEY and CDR2 SVGAGI. The CDR3 reads CASSYSPGDAQPQHF. The CDR3, as DNA: TGTGCCAGCAGTTACTCGCCAGGGGATGCTCAGCCCCAGCATTTT.

About this clone: One end of the junction varies from germline; a read error may be responsible. The chain links TRBV7-9 to TRBJ1-2; D unresolved. This CDR3 region has 16 residues. Germline loops: CDR1 SEHNR, CDR2 FQNEAQ (reference sequence). The CDR3 DNA sequence: TGTGCCAGCAATACCCTTCCTGGTCGCCTCGGGTCTCGGGTAATCTTC. It yields the protein CASNTLPGRLGSRVIF.

The chain has TRBV28 and TRBJ1-4; D perhaps matches TRBD1 (6 bases). Germline V gene sequence: CDR1 MDHEN, CDR2 SYDVKM. This CDR3 spans 13 amino acids. The V end was cut by 7 bases, the J end by 7 bases, with 13 bases between. Here the CDR3 DNA reads TGTGCCAGCAATCAGGGGACGGGTGAAAAACTGTTTTTT. As protein: CASNQGTGEKLFF.

The chain joins TRBV19 to TRBJ1-3; D call uncertain. CDR1 is LNHDA and CDR2 is SQIVND in the germline V gene (reference sequence). This CDR3 spans 15 amino acids. The ends were cut back, 3 bases at V and 6 bases at J, with 15 bases in the middle. CDR3 bases: TGTGCCAGTAGTATTGGTTTCCAGACTGCAAACACCATATATTTT. Translated: CASSIGFQTANTIYF.

The genes are TRBV11-2 and TRBJ2-7; 10 positions match TRBD1. The CDR3 extends over 14 amino acids. Germline-derived CDR1 and CDR2 are SGHAT and FQNNGV. The ends lost 5 bases at V and 1 base at J; junction bases unmatched: 2. The CDR3 reads CASSAGQGSYEQYF. CDR3 sequence (DNA): TGTGCCAGCAGCGCGGGACAGGGGTCCTACGAGCAGTACTTC.

The chain combines TRBV28 with TRBJ2-7, with TRBD1 identical over 8 bases. Germline V gene sequence: CDR1 MDHEN, CDR2 SYDVKM. The trim removed 8 bases at V and 5 bases at J, leaving 2 bases unmatched. This CDR3 contains 11 residues. The CDR3 DNA reads TGTGCCAGCGGGACAGGTGACGAGCAGTACTTC. Its translation: CASGTGDEQYF.

The V gene is TRBV7-9, the J gene TRBJ1-5, with D tentatively TRBD1 (5 bases). The length of the CDR3 is 14 residues. Trimming stripped 3 bases from V and 4 bases from J, with 10 bases between. The germline CDR1 and CDR2 sequences are SEHNR and FQNEAQ (reference sequence). Written as DNA, the CDR3 is TGTGCCAGCAGCTTGGGAGGGGAAAATCAGCCCCAGCATTTT. Amino acid sequence: CASSLGGENQPQHF.

The gene calls are TRBV4-1 and TRBJ1-1; possibly TRBD1 for D (5 bases). This CDR3 region has 16 residues. CDR1 MGHRA and CDR2 YSYEKL come from the germline V gene. V gave up 0 bases and J gave up 5 bases, with 16 bases separating them. The CDR3 coding sequence is TGCGCCAGCAGCCAAGAGGCGCCCGGGGGAGATACTGAAGCTTTCTTT. The encoded protein is CASSQEAPGGDTEAFF.

The chain is built from TRBV27 and TRBJ2-1, with D possibly being TRBD2 (6 bases). This CDR3 has 14 amino acids. V was cut by 4 bases and J by 6 bases, with 13 bases left in between. Germline assignment: CDR1 MNHEY and CDR2 SMNVEV (reference sequence). CDR3 DNA sequence: TGTGCCAGCAGTTATCTAGTCGGGGGCAATGAGCAGTTCTTC. Translated, it gives CASSYLVGGNEQFF.